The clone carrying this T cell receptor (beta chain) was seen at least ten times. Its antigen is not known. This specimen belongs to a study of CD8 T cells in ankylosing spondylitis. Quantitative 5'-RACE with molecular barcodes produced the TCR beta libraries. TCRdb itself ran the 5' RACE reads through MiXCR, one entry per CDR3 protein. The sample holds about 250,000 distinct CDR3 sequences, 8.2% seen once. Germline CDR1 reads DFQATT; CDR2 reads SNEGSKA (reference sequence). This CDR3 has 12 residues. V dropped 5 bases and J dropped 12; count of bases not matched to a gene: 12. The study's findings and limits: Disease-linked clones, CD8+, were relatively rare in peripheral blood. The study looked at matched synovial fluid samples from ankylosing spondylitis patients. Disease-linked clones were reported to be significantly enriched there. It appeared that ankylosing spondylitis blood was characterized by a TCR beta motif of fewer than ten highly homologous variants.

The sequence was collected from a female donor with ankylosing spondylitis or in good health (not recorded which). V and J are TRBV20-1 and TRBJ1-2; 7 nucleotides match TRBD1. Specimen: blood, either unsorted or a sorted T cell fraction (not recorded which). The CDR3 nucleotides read TGCAGTGCTTCCCCGGGACAGACATCAAACACCTTC. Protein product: CSASPGQTSNTF.